These 25 T cell receptor beta chains were all obtained from the same sample, sequenced in a study of low-dose radiotherapy and immunotherapy resistance in tumors. Primers used for first-strand cDNA, a TRAV- and TRBV-specific set, covered both alpha and beta chains. Amplification, which lasted 15 to 20 PCR cycles, used a constant-region primer and V-primer adapter to amplify TCRs. TCRdb re-called the reads through MiXCR, storing one row per CDR3 protein. The table has tens of thousands of distinct CDR3 sequences, about 30% seen once. Documented time point: before trial treatment. The specimen comprised PBMCs, sampled before treatment. The receptor set was obtained from a male donor with rectosigmoid adenocarcinoma.

There are many counts of this clonotype. The chain combines TRBV7-3 with TRBJ2-2; the D gene is possibly TRBD1 (5 bases). The CDR3 spans 16 residues. Trimming removed 1 base at V and 5 bases at J, with 14 bases between. Germline-derived CDR1 and CDR2 are SGHTA and FQGTGA. CDR3 sequence reads: CASSLRGRGGTGELFF. The CDR3 DNA is TGTGCCAGCAGCTTAAGGGGCAGAGGTGGAACCGGGGAGCTGTTTTTT.

This clonotype was seen once. The chain combines TRBV20-1 with TRBJ2-7; TRBD1 is a possible D gene (5 bases). Trimming pared 0 bases from V and 0 bases from J, leaving 12 bases between. This CDR3 has 15 amino acids. The germline gives CDR1 DFQATT, CDR2 SNEGSKA (reference sequence). The CDR3 region is CSARDLVQVSYEQYF. The CDR3 DNA follows: TGCAGTGCTAGAGATCTCGTACAGGTCTCCTACGAGCAGTACTTC.

This clonotype was seen more than once but under ten times. This chain joins TRBV12-3 or TRBV12-4 and TRBJ1-1; 7 bases are a match to TRBD1. The CDR3 has 12 amino acids. Trimming cost V 5 bases and J 9 bases; bases outside gene matches: 6. CDR3 region: CASSIGGSKAFF. DNA of the CDR3: TGTGCCAGCAGTATAGGGGGCAGCAAAGCTTTCTTT.

The chain uses TRBV2 and TRBJ1-1; D is ambiguous. V lost 2 bases to trimming and J lost 0 bases, with 4 bases between them. The germline V gene has CDR1 SNHLY and CDR2 FYNNEI. The CDR3 runs to 13 residues. The CDR3 sequence is CASSEWMNTEAFF. The CDR3 DNA sequence: TGTGCCAGCAGTGAATGGATGAACACTGAAGCTTTCTTT.

This clonotype was detected many times. The rearrangement uses TRBV2 and TRBJ2-3; the match to TRBD2 covers 8 bases. Unmatched junction bases numbered 5, after V lost 4 bases and J lost 5 bases. CDR1 and CDR2 from the germline V gene are SNHLY and FYNNEI. The CDR3 runs 14 residues. CDR3 bases: TGTGCCAGCAGTGTCGGGGGGGCCGAAGATACGCAGTATTTT. Its protein is CASSVGGAEDTQYF.

This rearrangement joins TRBV10-3 to TRBJ2-2; D is undetermined. V was trimmed by 4 bases and J by 5 bases, leaving 14 bases between them. Germline CDR1 is ENHRY and CDR2 is SYGVKD. The CDR3 runs to 15 residues. In DNA form, the CDR3 reads TGTGCCATCAGTGGCACCCTGACTGCGACCGGGGAGCTGTTTTTT. Protein product: CAISGTLTATGELFF.

Comments on this clonotype: The likely explanation is a read error, given a far larger clone one base away. CDR3 sequence: CASSPTGVDEQYF. CDR3 bases: TGTGCCAGCAGTCCCACAGGGGTCGACGAGCAGTACTTC. This chain links TRBV7-4 with TRBJ2-7; TRBD1 agrees at 7 bases. Germline V lookup: CDR1 SGHVT, CDR2 SQSDAQ. The CDR3 runs 13 residues. V dropped 6 bases and J dropped 5; count of bases not matched to a gene: 7.

This clonotype was counted between two and nine times. The chain links TRBV5-1 to TRBJ2-1, with D possibly called TRBD1 or TRBD2 (6 bases each). CDR1 is SGHRS, CDR2 YFSETQ, per germline. With 1 base removed from V and 3 bases from J, the gap between germline ends came to 20 bases. The CDR3 consists of 18 residues. The CDR3 sequence is CASSLTPLMGGNYNEQFF. The DNA for the CDR3 is TGCGCCAGCAGCTTGACCCCGCTCATGGGGGGCAACTACAATGAGCAGTTCTTC.

There are many counts of this clonotype. The rearrangement links TRBV6-6 to TRBJ2-6; no clear D gene. The V gene's germline CDR1 is MNHNY and CDR2 SVGAGI (reference sequence). V lost 5 bases, J lost 0 bases, and 8 bases lay in between. The CDR3 covers 15 residues. As DNA, the CDR3 is TGTGCCAGCAGTGCCAGGAGCTCTGGGGCCAACGTCCTGACTTTC. This gives the protein CASSARSSGANVLTF.

This clonotype was recorded many times. The genes are TRBV13 and TRBJ2-7, with 7 bases aligning to TRBD1. Per the germline V gene, CDR1 is PRHDT and CDR2 is FYEKMQ (reference sequence). This CDR3 has 14 amino acids. Trimming removed 5 bases from V and 2 bases from J; junction bases left unmatched: 6. The CDR3 protein is CASSLRQGAYEQYF. The CDR3 DNA is TGTGCCAGCAGCCTCCGACAGGGAGCCTACGAGCAGTACTTC.

This clonotype was seen ten or more times. The chain links TRBV28 to TRBJ1-1, with 10 bases aligning to TRBD1. V lost 7 bases and J lost 1; bases outside the gene matches: 3. CDR1 and CDR2 from the germline V gene are MDHEN and SYDVKM. The CDR3 contains 14 residues. The CDR3 nucleotides read TGTGCCAGCATACGGACAGGGGGGAACACTGAAGCTTTCTTT. As protein: CASIRTGGNTEAFF.

With regard to this clonotype: Only one base separates this from a far larger clonotype, so it likely reflects a read error. This sequence joins TRBV28 and TRBJ2-5; D may be TRBD1 or TRBD2 (5 bases each). CDR3 length: 17 residues. CDR1 and CDR2 from the germline V gene are MDHEN and SYDVKM. Trimming pared 7 bases from V and 11 bases from J, leaving 32 bases between. The CDR3 DNA is TGTGCCAGCATGGGACCGGGGCCCGTCGACTCCTACAATGAGCAGTACTTC. This gives the protein CASMGPGPVDSYNEQYF.

This clonotype was detected many times. The V and J genes are TRBV3-1 and TRBJ1-2; D is unclear. The ends were cut back, 7 bases at V and 4 bases at J, with 10 bases in the middle. The CDR3 consists of 12 residues. Germline CDR1 and CDR2: LGHDT and YNNKEL (reference sequence). DNA for the CDR3: TGTGCCAGCACCAGGATCCGCTATGGCTACACCTTC. Translated: CASTRIRYGYTF.

This clonotype was observed a few times. The chain couples TRBV2 to TRBJ2-2; D gene ambiguous. Germline loops: CDR1 SNHLY, CDR2 FYNNEI. The CDR3 has 13 amino acids. Trimming removed 5 bases from V and 0 bases from J, with 4 bases in between. CDR3 loop: CASSWANTGELFF. In DNA form, the CDR3 reads TGTGCCAGCAGTTGGGCGAACACCGGGGAGCTGTTTTTT.

This clonotype was seen ten or more times. The chain employs TRBV7-2 and TRBJ2-7, with 9 bases aligning to TRBD2. The J segment lost 7 bases and the V segment lost 3 bases, leaving 7 bases of the junction unmatched. Germline CDR1 SGHTA, CDR2 FQGNSA. The length of the CDR3 is 14 residues. CDR3 sequence reads: CASSFSGGNGEQYF. The DNA for the CDR3 is TGTGCCAGCAGCTTTAGCGGGGGAAATGGGGAGCAGTACTTC.

There are many counts of this clonotype. The chain couples TRBV5-4 to TRBJ1-2, with TRBD1 matching over 7 bases. The length of the CDR3 is 15 residues. With V trimmed by 4 bases and J by 4 bases, 10 bases remained unmatched. Per germline, CDR1 SGHNT and CDR2 YYREEE (reference sequence). CDR3 residues: CASSIFRDSSYGYTF. CDR3 bases: TGTGCCAGCAGCATTTTCCGGGACAGCTCCTATGGCTACACCTTC.

This clonotype was picked up many times. The chain combines TRBV5-1 with TRBJ2-4; D is possibly TRBD2 (6 bases). Trimming cost V 3 bases and J 5 bases, with 12 bases left between them. Germline V lookup: CDR1 SGHRS, CDR2 YFSETQ. CDR3 length: 14 residues. CDR3 in amino acids: CASSWGGPQNIQYF. CDR3 bases: TGCGCCAGCAGCTGGGGAGGCCCGCAAAACATTCAGTACTTC. The full variable domain, in which reference TRBV5-1 and TRBJ2-4 provide the parts outside the CDR3, is KAGVTQTPRYLIKTRGQQVTLSCSPISGHRSVSWYQQTPGQGLQFLFEYFSETQRNKGNFPGRFSGRQFSNSRSEMNVSTLELGDSALYLCASSWGGPQNIQYFGAGTRLSVL.

In its sample, this clonotype was seen a few times. The chain uses TRBV9 and TRBJ2-5; D ambiguous. CDR1 SGDLS and CDR2 YYNGEE come from the germline V gene. V lost 3 bases, J lost 4 bases, and 13 bases lay in between. The CDR3 is 14 residues long. DNA of the CDR3: TGTGCCAGCAGCGCCACCAGAGGTAGAGAGACCCAGTACTTC. It is translated as CASSATRGRETQYF.

A word on this clonotype: With a far larger clone one base away, a read error is the likely cause. This chain joins TRBV12-3 or TRBV12-4 and TRBJ2-7; 9 bases agree with TRBD1. This CDR3 is 15 amino acids long. The V and J ends lost 5 bases and 7 bases, in that order; junction bases with no gene match: 12. The CDR3 bases are TGTGCCAGCAGTCTACAGGGGGCAGGGGGGTATGAGCAGTACTTC. Translation: CASSLQGAGGYEQYF.

Only a few counts were recorded for this clonotype. The DNA of the CDR3 is TGTGCCAGCAGACAGCGGGAGACCACAGATACGCAGTATTTT. This gives the protein CASRQRETTDTQYF. The chain uses TRBV12-3 or TRBV12-4 and TRBJ2-3; 8 nucleotides match TRBD2. The CDR3 spans 14 residues. Germline trimming cut 6 bases from V and 2 bases from J; bases unmatched to any gene: 4.

This clonotype was recorded at least ten times. The gene calls are TRBV29-1 and TRBJ1-1, with D unclear. The germline CDR1 and CDR2 sequences are SQVTM and ANQGSEA. Between the trimmed V and J ends, which lost 1 base and 4 bases, there was a span of 7 bases. This CDR3 is 12 amino acids long. CDR3 in DNA: TGCAGCGTTGAAGGGGGTGGCACTGAAGCTTTCTTT. This translates into CSVEGGGTEAFF. The full variable domain, rest sourced from reference TRBV29-1 and TRBJ1-1, is SAVISQKPSRDICQRGTSLTIQCQVDSQVTMMFWYRQQPGQSLTLIATANQGSEATYESGFVIDKFPISRPNLTFSTLTVSNMSPEDSSIYLCSVEGGGTEAFFGQGTRLTVV.

The gene calls are TRBV27 and TRBJ2-7; maybe TRBD2 (5 bases). V lost 0 bases to trimming and J lost 3 bases, with 15 bases between them. This CDR3 has 16 amino acids. Germline V gives CDR1 MNHEY, CDR2 SMNVEV (reference sequence). CDR3: CASSLSLLGRNYEQYF. The CDR3 nucleotides are TGTGCCAGCAGTTTATCTCTACTAGGACGCAACTACGAGCAGTACTTC.

This clonotype was found many times. The chain couples TRBV19 to TRBJ2-2, with D possibly being TRBD2 (6 bases). Germline loops: CDR1 LNHDA, CDR2 SQIVND (reference sequence). Trimming shortened V by 7 bases and J by 0 bases, and 15 bases separated the two germline ends. The CDR3 contains 16 residues. The CDR3, as DNA: TGTGCCAGTACCCCCACGAGCGGGCCGAACACCGGGGAGCTGTTTTTT. It translates to CASTPTSGPNTGELFF.

In this sample, this clonotype turned up many times. The chain uses TRBV27 and TRBJ1-1, with 8 bases identical to TRBD1. The CDR3 contains 14 residues. After removal of 6 bases from V and 7 bases from J, the junction contained 10 bases not matched to a gene. Germline V gives CDR1 MNHEY, CDR2 SMNVEV (reference sequence). The CDR3 here is CASRSTGVKGEAFF. The CDR3, as DNA: TGTGCCAGCAGATCGACAGGGGTGAAGGGTGAAGCTTTCTTT.

On this clonotype itself: No conserved phenylalanine or tryptophan is present at the end of the CDR3, so a read error is the likely explanation. The rearrangement links TRBV2 to TRBJ1-1; D is uncertain. The CDR3 has 12 residues. The V gene's germline CDR1 is SNHLY and CDR2 FYNNEI. Trimming took off 8 bases at V and 5 bases at J, with 12 bases between the two ends. CDR3 in amino acids: CASRAVSTEAFC. For the CDR3, the DNA is TGTGCCAGCCGTGCTGTGTCGACTGAAGCTTTCTGT.